Listed below are T cell receptor beta chains from one sample, sequenced in a study of blood T cells in healthy people across ages. One entry per CDR3 protein results from TCRdb running MiXCR on the 5' RACE reads. The profile shows 1 million to 1.2 million distinct CDR3 sequences, 35% to 40% of them singletons. Input material: blood. The receptors originated from a man aged 18 to 30 in good health. Both conserved end residues are part of each CDR3. D genes are given only for firm matches. Clone size is stated in some rows and not others, as once, few, many or a class when expanded.

J gene	V gene	clone size	D gene	CDR3 protein	CDR3 DNA
TRBJ2-3	TRBV7-2	few	.	CASSSGARDTQYF	TGTGCCAGCAGCTCCGGGGCGCGAGATACGCAGTATTTT
TRBJ2-5	TRBV3-1	.	.	CASSQAVFGGTQETQYF	TGTGCCAGCAGCCAGGCGGTCTTCGGAGGGACCCAAGAGACCCAGTACTTC
TRBJ2-7	TRBV6-1	.	.	CASSDAQLNEQYF	TGTGCCAGCAGTGATGCCCAGCTCAATGAGCAGTACTTC
TRBJ1-4	TRBV15	.	.	CATSREGPSASEKLFF	TGTGCCACCAGCAGAGAGGGGCCGTCAGCAAGTGAAAAACTGTTTTTT
TRBJ2-1	TRBV27	.	.	CASSSLPKTSSYNEQFF	TGTGCCAGCAGTTCCCTGCCCAAGACTAGCTCCTACAATGAGCAGTTCTTC
TRBJ1-1	TRBV15	.	.	CATSRDRDTEAFF	TGTGCCACCAGCAGAGATCGTGACACTGAGGCTTTCTTT
TRBJ2-3	TRBV29-1	few	.	CSVDCPEVDTQYF	TGCAGCGTTGATTGCCCCGAGGTGGATACGCAGTATTTT
TRBJ2-5	TRBV12-3/TRBV12-4	few	.	CASSGHRKEPDQETQYF	TGTGCCAGCAGCGGCCACAGAAAAGAACCCGACCAAGAGACCCAGTACTTC
TRBJ1-4	TRBV6-2/TRBV6-3	.	TRBD1	CASTADRVASEEKLFF	TGTGCCAGCACCGCCGACAGGGTGGCTTCGGAGGAAAAACTGTTTTTT
TRBJ1-6	TRBV28	.	.	CASSPSVGESYNSPLHF	TGTGCCAGCAGCCCCTCGGTGGGAGAGTCCTATAATTCACCCCTCCACTTT
TRBJ1-1	TRBV5-1	.	.	CASSFLAGTDTEAFF	TGCGCCAGCAGCTTTTTGGCGGGGACGGACACTGAAGCTTTCTTT
TRBJ2-3	TRBV10-3	few	TRBD1	CAISKGQGDWSDTQYF	TGTGCCATCAGTAAGGGACAGGGGGATTGGTCAGATACGCAGTATTTT
TRBJ2-5	TRBV4-3	few	.	CASSQEGGRRWETQYF	TGCGCCAGCAGCCAAGAAGGGGGTCGTCGGTGGGAGACCCAGTACTTC